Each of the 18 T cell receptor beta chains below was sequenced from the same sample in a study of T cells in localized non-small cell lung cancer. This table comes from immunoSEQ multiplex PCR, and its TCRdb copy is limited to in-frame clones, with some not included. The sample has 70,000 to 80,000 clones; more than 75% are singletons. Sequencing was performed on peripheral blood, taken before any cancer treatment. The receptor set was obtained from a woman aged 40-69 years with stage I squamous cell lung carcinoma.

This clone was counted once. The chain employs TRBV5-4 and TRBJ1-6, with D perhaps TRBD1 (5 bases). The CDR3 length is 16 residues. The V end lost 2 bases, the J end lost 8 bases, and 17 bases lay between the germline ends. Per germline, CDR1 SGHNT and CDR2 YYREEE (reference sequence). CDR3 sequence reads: CASSFGAGKGYSPLHF. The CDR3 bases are TGTGCCAGCAGCTTTGGGGCAGGGAAAGGGTATTCACCCCTCCACTTT.

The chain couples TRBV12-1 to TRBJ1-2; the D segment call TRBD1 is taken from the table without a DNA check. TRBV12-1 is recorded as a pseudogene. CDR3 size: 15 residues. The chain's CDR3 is CASSCHRAPDYGYTF. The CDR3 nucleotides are TGTGCCAGCAGCTGCCACAGGGCTCCCGACTATGGCTACACCTTC.

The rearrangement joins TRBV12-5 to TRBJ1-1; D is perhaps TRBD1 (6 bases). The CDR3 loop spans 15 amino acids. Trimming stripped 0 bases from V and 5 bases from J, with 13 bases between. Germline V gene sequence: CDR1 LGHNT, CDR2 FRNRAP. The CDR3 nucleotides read TGTGCTAGTGGTTTGGTATTGGGGGCCGGTACTGAAGCTTTCTTT. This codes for CASGLVLGAGTEAFF.

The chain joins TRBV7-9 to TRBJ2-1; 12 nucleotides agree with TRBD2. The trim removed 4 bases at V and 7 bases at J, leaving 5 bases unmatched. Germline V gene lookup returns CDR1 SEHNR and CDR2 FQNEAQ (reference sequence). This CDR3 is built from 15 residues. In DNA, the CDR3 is TGTGCCAGCAGCTCTAGCGGGGGGGCTAGGAATGAGCAGTTCTTC. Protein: CASSSSGGARNEQFF.

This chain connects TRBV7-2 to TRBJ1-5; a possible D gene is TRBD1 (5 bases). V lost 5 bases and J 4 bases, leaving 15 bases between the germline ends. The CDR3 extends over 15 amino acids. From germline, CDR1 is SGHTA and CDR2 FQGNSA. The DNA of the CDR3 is TGTGCCAGCAGCCCACATTGGGGGGGGAATCAGCCCCAGCATTTT. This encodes CASSPHWGGNQPQHF.

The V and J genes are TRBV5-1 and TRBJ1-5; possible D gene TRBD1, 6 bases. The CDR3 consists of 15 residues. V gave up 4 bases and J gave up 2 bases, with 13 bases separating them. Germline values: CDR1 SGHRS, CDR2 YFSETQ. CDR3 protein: CASSPMDSRNQPQHF. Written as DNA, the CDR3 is TGCGCCAGCAGCCCGATGGACAGTCGCAATCAGCCCCAGCATTTT.

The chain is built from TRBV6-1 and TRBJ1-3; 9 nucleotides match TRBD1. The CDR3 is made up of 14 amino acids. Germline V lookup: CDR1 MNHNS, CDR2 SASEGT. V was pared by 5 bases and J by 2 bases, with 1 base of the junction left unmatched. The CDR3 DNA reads TGTGCCAGCAGTCGGACAGGGGCTGGAAACACCATATATTTT. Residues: CASSRTGAGNTIYF.

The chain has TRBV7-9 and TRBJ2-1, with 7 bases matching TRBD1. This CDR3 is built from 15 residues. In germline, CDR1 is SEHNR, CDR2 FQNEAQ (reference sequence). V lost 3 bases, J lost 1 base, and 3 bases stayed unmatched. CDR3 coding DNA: TGTGCCAGCAGCTTGCAGGGGGTATCCTACAATGAGCAGTTCTTC. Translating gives CASSLQGVSYNEQFF.

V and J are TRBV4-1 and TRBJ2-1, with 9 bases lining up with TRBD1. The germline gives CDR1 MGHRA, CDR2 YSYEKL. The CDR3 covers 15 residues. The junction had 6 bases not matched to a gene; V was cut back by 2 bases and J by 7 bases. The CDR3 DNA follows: TGCGCCAGCAGCCAAAGGACCGGGACAGGGAATGAGCAGTTCTTC. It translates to CASSQRTGTGNEQFF.

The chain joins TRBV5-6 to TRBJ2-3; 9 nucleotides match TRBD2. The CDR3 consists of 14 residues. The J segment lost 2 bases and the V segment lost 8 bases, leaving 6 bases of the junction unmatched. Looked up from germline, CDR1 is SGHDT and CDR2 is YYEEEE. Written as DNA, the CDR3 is TGTGCCAGTTGTAGCGGGGGTACCACAGATACGCAGTATTTT. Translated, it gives CASCSGGTTDTQYF. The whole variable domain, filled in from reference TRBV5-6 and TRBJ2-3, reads DAGVTQSPTHLIKTRGQQVTLRCSPKSGHDTVSWYQQALGQGPQFIFQYYEEEERQRGNFPDRFSGHQFPNYSSELNVNALLLGDSALYLCASCSGGTTDTQYFGPGTRLTVL.

The CDR3 reads CASSLGQGIQPQHF. For the CDR3, the DNA is TGTGCCAGCAGCTTAGGACAGGGAATTCAGCCCCAGCATTTT. The chain recombines TRBV7-8 with TRBJ1-5, with 7 nucleotides matching TRBD1. This CDR3 comprises 14 residues. V trimming: 1 base; J trimming: 6 bases; junction bases outside the gene matches: 3. Per the germline V gene, CDR1 is SGHVS and CDR2 is FQNEAQ.

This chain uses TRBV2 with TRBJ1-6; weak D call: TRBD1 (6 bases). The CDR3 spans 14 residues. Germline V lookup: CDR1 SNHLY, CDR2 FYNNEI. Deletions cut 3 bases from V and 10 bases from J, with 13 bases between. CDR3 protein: CASSDLSGVSPLHF. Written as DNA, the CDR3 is TGTGCCAGCAGTGACCTGTCAGGGGTATCACCCCTCCACTTT.

The CDR3 DNA follows: TGTGCCAGCAGTGAAGCCCCCGGGACAGGGGATAACGAGCAGTACTTC. Translating gives CASSEAPGTGDNEQYF. The chain recombines TRBV6-1 with TRBJ2-7; TRBD1 agrees at 10 bases. Germline V CDR1 and CDR2: MNHNS, SASEGT. The CDR3 totals 16 residues. V trimming: 0 bases; J trimming: 5 bases; junction bases outside the gene matches: 7.

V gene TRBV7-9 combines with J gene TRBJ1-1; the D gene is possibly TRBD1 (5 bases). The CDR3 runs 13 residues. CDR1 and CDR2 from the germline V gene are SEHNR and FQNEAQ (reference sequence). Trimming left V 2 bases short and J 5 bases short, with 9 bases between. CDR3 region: CASSLTTVTEAFF. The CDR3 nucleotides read TGTGCCAGCAGCTTAACGACAGTAACTGAAGCTTTCTTT.

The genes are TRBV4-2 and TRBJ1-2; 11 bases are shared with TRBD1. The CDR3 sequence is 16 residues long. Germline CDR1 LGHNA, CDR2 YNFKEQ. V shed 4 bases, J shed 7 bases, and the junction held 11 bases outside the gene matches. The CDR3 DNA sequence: TGTGCCAGCAGCCCCATGGCTGGACAGGGGGCCGGTGGCTACACCTTC. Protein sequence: CASSPMAGQGAGGYTF.

CDR3 sequence reads: CASSDFPQGAGELFF. The CDR3 DNA reads as TGTGCCAGCAGTGACTTCCCACAGGGGGCCGGGGAGCTGTTTTTT. The V call is TRBV2, the J call TRBJ2-2; 8 nucleotides align to TRBD1. This CDR3 comprises 15 residues. Germline CDR1 reads SNHLY; CDR2 reads FYNNEI. Germline trimming cut 3 bases from V and 6 bases from J; bases unmatched to any gene: 6.

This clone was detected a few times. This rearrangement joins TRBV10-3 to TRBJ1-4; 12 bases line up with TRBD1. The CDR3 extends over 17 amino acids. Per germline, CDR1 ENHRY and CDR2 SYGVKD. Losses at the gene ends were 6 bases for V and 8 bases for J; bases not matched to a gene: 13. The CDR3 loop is CAIRSGTGGAEGEKLFF. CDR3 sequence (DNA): TGTGCCATCAGATCAGGGACAGGGGGCGCGGAAGGAGAAAAACTGTTTTTT.

As DNA, the CDR3 is TGTGCCAGCAGTGAATCCCCAGGGGCCCACAATGAGCAGTTCTTC. It codes for CASSESPGAHNEQFF. The chain joins TRBV25-1 to TRBJ2-1, with a tentative D call TRBD1 (6 bases). This CDR3 spans 15 amino acids. Deletions cut 1 base from V and 5 bases from J, with 12 bases between. Germline V gene sequence: CDR1 MGHDK, CDR2 SYGVNS.